The clone carrying this T cell receptor beta chain appeared a single time. Its antigen is not identified. Separate from the approximately 700-subject first cohort was the approximately 120-subject validation cohort, to which the donors belonged. These data come from a study of cytomegalovirus exposure and HLA in healthy donors. General observations from the study: It was reported that the classifier diagnosed cytomegalovirus status with high specificity and sensitivity in both the original and validation cohorts.

Data came from immunoSEQ multiplex PCR; TCRdb stores just in-frame clones and leaves some out. The profile shows about 220,000 clones, around nine tenths of them singletons. The clonotype comes from a woman aged 18-29 years in good health and CMV-seronegative. Specimen: PBMCs.

The CDR3 loop reads CASSTLAGTPYGYTF. The CDR3 DNA follows: TGTGCCAGCAGTACCCTCGCGGGGACCCCCTATGGCTACACCTTC. This chain connects TRBV28 to TRBJ1-2; D possibly corresponds to TRBD1 (5 bases). The CDR3 has 15 residues. Germline values: CDR1 MDHEN, CDR2 SYDVKM. Trimming stripped 5 bases from V and 4 bases from J, with 17 bases between.